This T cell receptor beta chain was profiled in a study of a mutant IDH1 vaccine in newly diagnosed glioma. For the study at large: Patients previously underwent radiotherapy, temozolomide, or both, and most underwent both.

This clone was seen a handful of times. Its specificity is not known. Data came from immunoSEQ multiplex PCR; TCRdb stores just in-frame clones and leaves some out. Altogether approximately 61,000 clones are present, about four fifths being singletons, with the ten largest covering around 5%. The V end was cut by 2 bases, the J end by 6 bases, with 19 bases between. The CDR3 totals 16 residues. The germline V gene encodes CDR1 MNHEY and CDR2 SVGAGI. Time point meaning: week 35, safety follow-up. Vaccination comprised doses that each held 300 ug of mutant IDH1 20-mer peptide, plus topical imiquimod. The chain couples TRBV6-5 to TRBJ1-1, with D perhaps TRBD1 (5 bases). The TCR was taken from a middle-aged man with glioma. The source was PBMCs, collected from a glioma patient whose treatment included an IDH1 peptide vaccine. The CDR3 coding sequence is TGTGCCAGCAGTTACCCATCCGGCGGGGGTGGCGCTGAAGCTTTCTTT. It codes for CASSYPSGGGGAEAFF.